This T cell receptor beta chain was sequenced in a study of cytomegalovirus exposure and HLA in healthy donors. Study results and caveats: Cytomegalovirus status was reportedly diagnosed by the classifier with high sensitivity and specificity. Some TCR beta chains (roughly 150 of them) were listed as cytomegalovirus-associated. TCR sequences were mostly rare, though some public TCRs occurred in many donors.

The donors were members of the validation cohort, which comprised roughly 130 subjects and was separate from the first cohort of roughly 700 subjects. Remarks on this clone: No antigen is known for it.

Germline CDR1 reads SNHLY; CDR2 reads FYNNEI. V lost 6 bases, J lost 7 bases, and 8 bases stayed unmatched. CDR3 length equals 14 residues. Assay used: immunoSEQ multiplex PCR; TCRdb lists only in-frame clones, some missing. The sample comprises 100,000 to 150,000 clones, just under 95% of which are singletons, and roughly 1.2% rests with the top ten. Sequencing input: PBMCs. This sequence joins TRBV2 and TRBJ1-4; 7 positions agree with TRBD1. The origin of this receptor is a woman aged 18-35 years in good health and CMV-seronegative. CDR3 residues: CASSPGGAGEKLFF. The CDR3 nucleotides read TGTGCCAGCAGCCCAGGGGGAGCGGGTGAAAAACTGTTTTTT.